The rows below give T cell receptor beta chains drawn from one sample of a study of Graves' ophthalmopathy and Graves' hyperthyroidism. Using its own MiXCR run on the multiplex PCR reads, TCRdb lists one record per CDR3 protein. The table records hundreds of thousands of distinct CDR3 sequences, about two fifths of them present only once. The sequenced sample was peripheral blood. The origin of the receptors is an adult man with Graves' ophthalmopathy. The CDR3 runs from the conserved cysteine through the conserved F or W. Fields, in order: J gene, clone size, D gene, V gene, CDR3 DNA, CDR3 protein. A D gene is named only where the DNA matches it firmly. Not every row has a clone size; where given, it reads once, few, many or a size class.

>TRBJ1-1|many|.|TRBV6-5
TGTGCCAGCAGTTTGCGGGGCGCCAACACTGAAGCTTTCTTT
CASSLRGANTEAFF
>TRBJ1-2|many|TRBD1|TRBV5-8
TGTGCCAGCAGCTTGGTCCAGGGGGGCTATGGCTACACCTTC
CASSLVQGGYGYTF
>TRBJ1-6|few|.|TRBV2
TGTGCCAGCAGTGACATGGGCAGGGGTTCCCCCCTAGATTCACCCCTCCACTTT
CASSDMGRGSPLDSPLHF
>TRBJ1-5|few|.|TRBV6-5
TGTGCCAGCAGCGTAACGGTTACCCCTTATAGCAATCAGCCCCAGCATTTT
CASSVTVTPYSNQPQHF
>TRBJ2-3|.|TRBD1|TRBV29-1
TGCAGCGTTGAAAGGGTGGGACAGGGTACAGATACGCAGTATTTT
CSVERVGQGTDTQYF
>TRBJ2-7|.|TRBD2|TRBV5-1
TGCGCCAGCAGCTCCCGGCCCCGGGGGGCCTACGAGCAGTACTTC
CASSSRPRGAYEQYF
>TRBJ2-5|many|TRBD1|TRBV29-1
TGCAGCGTTTCCGTCCGTGTCGACAGGGTAGAGACCCAGTACTTC
CSVSVRVDRVETQYF
>TRBJ1-3|.|TRBD1|TRBV10-3
TGTGCCAGCAGCGCTCCGGGACAGAACTCTGGAAACACCATATATTTT
CASSAPGQNSGNTIYF
>TRBJ1-1|few|.|TRBV7-9
TGTGCCAGCAGCGCCTCTAGGTCGCCAGGGTACACTGAAGCTTTCTTT
CASSASRSPGYTEAFF
>TRBJ1-1|once|.|TRBV20-1
TGCAGTGCTATCTGCCAGGGGAAAATGAACACTGAAGCTTTCTTT
CSAICQGKMNTEAFF
>TRBJ2-7|few|.|TRBV30
TGTGCCTGGACGGGGGTCCCGTCGTACGAGCAGTACTTC
CAWTGVPSYEQYF
>TRBJ2-7|many|.|TRBV20-1
TGCAGTGCTAGAGAAAGAACTAGGGGCGAGCAGTACTTC
CSARERTRGEQYF
>TRBJ2-7|.|TRBD1|TRBV12-3/TRBV12-4
TGTGCCAGCTCACCACCGGGACAGGGTGACTACGAGCAGTACTTC
CASSPPGQGDYEQYF
>TRBJ2-2|few|TRBD2|TRBV5-1
TGTGCCAGCAGCGCTAGCGGGGGAATAACGTACGTCGTCGGCGGGGAGCTGTTTTTT
CASSASGGITYVVGGELFF
>TRBJ1-1|many|.|TRBV10-3
TGTGCCAGCATTCCGGACGCTAACACTGAAGCTTTCTTT
CASIPDANTEAFF
>TRBJ1-5|.|TRBD1|TRBV29-1
TGCAGCGCCGGGACAGGGCTGGATCAGCCCCAGCATTTT
CSAGTGLDQPQHF
>TRBJ2-7|.|.|TRBV7-9
TGTGCCAGCAGTGAAGCCCCCGGTTGGGGCTACGAGCAGTACTTC
CASSEAPGWGYEQYF
>TRBJ1-5|many|TRBD1|TRBV10-3
TGTGCCATCAGTGAGATCGAAGGGGGCGGACAGCCCCAGCATTTT
CAISEIEGGGQPQHF
>TRBJ2-1|few|.|TRBV20-1
TGCAGTGCTAGAGGGGGGGTAAACTACAATGAGCAGTTCTTC
CSARGGVNYNEQFF
>TRBJ1-1|.|.|TRBV7-2
TGTGCCAGCAGCCAAGAATTTTCGGGGGCGCAGGTCACTGAAGCTTTCTTT
CASSQEFSGAQVTEAFF
>TRBJ2-7|many|.|TRBV10-3
TGTGCCATCAGCCCTCGGGATAGCGGTACCTACGAGCAGTACTTC
CAISPRDSGTYEQYF
>TRBJ2-7|.|.|TRBV5-5
TGTGCCAGCAGCTTAGGGTGGGAGGAGGGAACCTACGAGCAGTACTTC
CASSLGWEEGTYEQYF
>TRBJ2-2|.|.|TRBV29-1
TGCAGCGTTGAAGAGGGGGGCCAAACCGGGGAGCTGTTTTTT
CSVEEGGQTGELFF
>TRBJ1-1|.|.|TRBV7-2
TGTGCCAGCAGCCAAGAAAGGGGCGCTGAAGCTTTCTTT
CASSQERGAEAFF
>TRBJ1-2|.|TRBD1|TRBV20-1
TGCAGTGCTAGAGTTAGGGGGCGCAACTATGGCTACACCTTC
CSARVRGRNYGYTF
>TRBJ1-1|medium-sized|.|TRBV29-1
TGCAGCGTCAGTTACCGGAACACTGAAGCTTTCTTT
CSVSYRNTEAFF
>TRBJ2-2|few|TRBD2|TRBV7-2
TGTGCCAGCAGCTTAAGGAATCGGGTGGCGCCGGGGGGAACCGGGGAGCTGTTTTTT
CASSLRNRVAPGGTGELFF
>TRBJ2-5|many|.|TRBV3-1
TGTGCCAGCAGCCAATTCGGAGGACAAGAGACCCAGTACTTC
CASSQFGGQETQYF
>TRBJ2-5|many|TRBD2|TRBV7-7
TGTGCCAGCAGCTTAGGGGTAGCGGGAGGCCAAGAGACCCAGTACTTC
CASSLGVAGGQETQYF
>TRBJ2-5|few|.|TRBV19
TGTGCCAGTACCCCTTCCATCGTTTCCCGCGAGACCCAGTACTTC
CASTPSIVSRETQYF
>TRBJ2-7|.|.|TRBV5-1
TGCGCCAGCAGCTTTACGGGTGCGGTAACCTACGAGCAGTACTTC
CASSFTGAVTYEQYF
>TRBJ1-1|many|.|TRBV9
TGTGCCAGCAGCGTAGGGTCCCCAGGTGTACACACTGAAGCTTTCTTT
CASSVGSPGVHTEAFF
>TRBJ1-2|.|TRBD1|TRBV5-1
TGCGCCAGCAGCACTGGACAGGGTTTCGATGGCTACACCTTC
CASSTGQGFDGYTF
>TRBJ1-4|.|.|TRBV4-1
TGCGCCAGCAGGCAGGGGCAAGGAGAAGAAAAACTGTTTTTT
CASRQGQGEEKLFF
>TRBJ1-2|.|.|TRBV12-5
TGTGCCAGCAGTCCAGAGGGCCTTGGCTACACCTTC
CASSPEGLGYTF
>TRBJ2-2|.|TRBD2|TRBV19
TGTGCCAGCAAAGCCCTAGCGGGAGCCCCCGGGGAGCTGTTTTTT
CASKALAGAPGELFF
>TRBJ1-3|.|.|TRBV29-1
TGCAGCGTTGAATTGGGAGGTGGGCTTATGAACACCATATATTTT
CSVELGGGLMNTIYF
>TRBJ2-5|.|.|TRBV7-8
TGTGCCAGCAGCCAACTAGGTGCCTCCCAAGAGACCCAGTACTTC
CASSQLGASQETQYF
>TRBJ1-1|many|TRBD1|TRBV25-1
TGTGCCAGCAGTAGGGACAGGGGATACACTGAAGCTTTCTTT
CASSRDRGYTEAFF
>TRBJ1-6|many|TRBD1|TRBV5-1
TGCGCCAGCAGCACATCAGGGGGACCGAATTCACCCCTCCACTTT
CASSTSGGPNSPLHF
>TRBJ2-7|.|TRBD1|TRBV5-1
TGCGCCAGCAGCCCCATGGACAGGGGGGACGAGCAGTACTTC
CASSPMDRGDEQYF
>TRBJ2-7|few|.|TRBV11-2
TGTGCCAGCAGCGCAGGACTTCCGGGGTCCTACGAGCAGTACTTC
CASSAGLPGSYEQYF
>TRBJ2-2|.|TRBD2|TRBV5-1
TGCGCCAGCAGCACTTTGAGAGCGGGAGTGAACACCGGGGAGCTGTTTTTT
CASSTLRAGVNTGELFF
>TRBJ1-1|.|TRBD1|TRBV15
TGTGCCACCAGCAGAGATAGGCAGGGGGGCACTGAAGCTTTCTTT
CATSRDRQGGTEAFF
>TRBJ2-5|many|.|TRBV7-2
TGTGCCAGCAGCTTAGGGGTCCAGGGCTTGGAGACCCAGTACTTC
CASSLGVQGLETQYF
>TRBJ1-6|few|TRBD1|TRBV9
TGTGCCAGCAGCCCTTATAGGACAGGGGGTTCACCCCTCCACTTT
CASSPYRTGGSPLHF
>TRBJ1-5|.|.|TRBV10-3
TGTGCCAGCAGTGGGCCGGGTGCCCAGTCGGGGAATCAGCCCCAGCATTTT
CASSGPGAQSGNQPQHF
>TRBJ1-2|few|.|TRBV12-3/TRBV12-4
TGTGCCAGCAGTCGGGCCCCGACGGGCTATGGCTACACCTTC
CASSRAPTGYGYTF
>TRBJ1-1|many|.|TRBV14
TGTGCCAGCAGCCAAGATCCTATGGGGATCGGCGCCAACACTGAAGCTTTCTTT
CASSQDPMGIGANTEAFF
>TRBJ1-3|many|TRBD1|TRBV29-1
TGCAGCGTTGGGGTCGGACAGGGGGCTGGAAACACCATATATTTT
CSVGVGQGAGNTIYF
>TRBJ2-5|many|TRBD2|TRBV19
TGTGCCAGTAGTGCAAGACTAGCGGGGAAGACCCAGTACTTC
CASSARLAGKTQYF
>TRBJ1-2|.|.|TRBV14
TGTGCCAGCAGCCACGCCCCCCGGGGGCATGGCTACACCTTC
CASSHAPRGHGYTF
>TRBJ1-2|many|.|TRBV2
TGTGCCAGCAGTGAAGGCGAGTTGCCAGGCAACTATGGCTACACCTTC
CASSEGELPGNYGYTF
>TRBJ1-5|many|.|TRBV6-4
TGTGCCAGCAGTTCGGACAGCTATCAGCCCCAGCATTTT
CASSSDSYQPQHF
>TRBJ1-1|.|TRBD1|TRBV15
TGTGCCACCAGCAGAGATGGGACAGATGTCAACACTGAAGCTTTCTTT
CATSRDGTDVNTEAFF
>TRBJ1-4|.|.|TRBV29-1
TGCAGCGTTGAAATTCCGGGACGGACAGAAAGACTGTTTTTT
CSVEIPGRTERLFF
>TRBJ1-1|.|.|TRBV4-1
TGCGCCAGCAGCCAGCCCCTCAACATGAACACTGAAGCTTTCTTT
CASSQPLNMNTEAFF
>TRBJ1-6|many|.|TRBV10-3
TGTGCCATCAGTGAACGGGCCCAGACGAATAATTCACCCCTCCACTTT
CAISERAQTNNSPLHF
>TRBJ2-5|many|TRBD2|TRBV5-1
TGCGCCAGCAGCTTCCGGACTAGCGGAGAGACCCAGTACTTC
CASSFRTSGETQYF